This record looks at one T cell receptor (beta chain) sequence and its context. Trimming removed 2 bases from V and 6 bases from J, with 8 bases in between. CDR1 and CDR2 from the germline V gene are SGHVS and FNYEAQ. CDR3 size: 12 residues. The data were obtained in a study of cytomegalovirus exposure and HLA in healthy donors. Vbeta (60) and Jbeta (13) primers were used in the PCR. Using immunoSEQ multiplex PCR, the repertoire was profiled, and TCRdb retains in-frame clones only, with some absent. The sample has roughly 130,000 clones, 65% to 75% seen once; the top ten hold nearly 6%. The V call is TRBV7-6, the J call TRBJ2-7, with D possibly being TRBD2 (5 bases). This clonotype was obtained from a woman aged 45-65 years in good health and CMV-seropositive. Source material: PBMCs. Here the CDR3 reads CASSLIGSEQYF. In nucleotides, the CDR3 is TGTGCCAGCAGCTTAATTGGGAGCGAGCAGTACTTC.